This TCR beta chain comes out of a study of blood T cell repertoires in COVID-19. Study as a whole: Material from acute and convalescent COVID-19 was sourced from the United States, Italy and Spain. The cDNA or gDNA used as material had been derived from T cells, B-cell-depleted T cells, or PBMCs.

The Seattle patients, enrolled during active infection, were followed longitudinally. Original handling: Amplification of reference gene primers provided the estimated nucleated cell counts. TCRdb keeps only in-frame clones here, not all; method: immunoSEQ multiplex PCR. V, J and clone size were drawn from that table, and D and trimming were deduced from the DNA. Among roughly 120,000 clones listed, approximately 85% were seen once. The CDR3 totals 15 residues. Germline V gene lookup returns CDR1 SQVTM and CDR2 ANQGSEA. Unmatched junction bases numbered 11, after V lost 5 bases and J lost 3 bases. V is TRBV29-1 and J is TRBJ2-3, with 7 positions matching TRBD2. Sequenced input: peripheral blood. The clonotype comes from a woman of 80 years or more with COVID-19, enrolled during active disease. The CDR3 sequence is CSVIRTGGRTDTQYF. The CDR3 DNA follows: TGCAGCGTTATAAGGACGGGAGGTCGTACAGATACGCAGTATTTT.